One sample yielded the 20 T cell receptor beta chains listed below, sequenced in a study of blood T cell repertoires in COVID-19. Data came from immunoSEQ multiplex PCR; TCRdb stores just in-frame clones and leaves some out. The sample lists 300,000 to 400,000 clones, 87% occurring once. The material sequenced was peripheral blood. Receptors were obtained from a woman aged 60-75 years with COVID-19, enrolled during active disease.

The rearrangement uses TRBV7-3 and TRBJ1-2; perhaps TRBD1 as D (6 bases). The length of the CDR3 is 17 residues. Germline-derived CDR1 and CDR2 are SGHTA and FQGTGA. Trimming took 3 bases from V and 3 from J, leaving 20 bases between them. This chain's CDR3 is CASSLPGQVRLDYGYTF. CDR3 sequence (DNA): TGTGCCAGCAGCTTGCCGGGACAAGTGCGACTTGACTATGGCTACACCTTC.

V usage is TRBV28 and J usage is TRBJ1-1; 10 bases are shared with TRBD1. CDR3 length: 16 residues. The V gene end was trimmed by 4 bases and the J gene end by 4 bases; junction bases not matched to a gene: 9. Germline CDR1 is MDHEN and CDR2 is SYDVKM. For the CDR3, the DNA is TGTGCCAGCAGTTCGACGGGACAGGGGTTCGGCACTGAAGCTTTCTTT. This translates into CASSSTGQGFGTEAFF.

The chain is built from TRBV5-1 and TRBJ1-6, with D possibly matching TRBD1 (5 bases). The CDR3 is made up of 13 amino acids. Deletions cut 5 bases from V and 10 bases from J, with 13 bases between. Per the germline V gene, CDR1 is SGHRS and CDR2 is YFSETQ. CDR3 sequence (DNA): TGCGCCAGCAGAAGGGGTTCGGAGTCACCCCTCCACTTT. This gives the protein CASRRGSESPLHF.

V and J are TRBV25-1 and TRBJ2-5, with a possible D match to TRBD2 (6 bases). Germline CDR1 MGHDK, CDR2 SYGVNS. Trimming pared 3 bases from V and 4 bases from J, leaving 18 bases between. CDR3 size: 16 residues. Here the CDR3 reads CASSDDGEVRRETQYF. CDR3 bases: TGTGCCAGCAGTGATGATGGGGAGGTACGACGAGAGACCCAGTACTTC.

This clone was seen only a few times. The CDR3 coding sequence is TGTGCCAGCAGTGACCGACAGGGATCACCCCTCCACTTT. Its protein is CASSDRQGSPLHF. J is TRBJ1-6 and V is TRBV6-1, with 7 bases aligning to TRBD1. After removal of 3 bases from V and 10 bases from J, the junction contained 3 bases not matched to a gene. Germline V gene sequence: CDR1 MNHNS, CDR2 SASEGT. There are 13 residues in the CDR3.

This chain joins TRBV11-2 and TRBJ2-3; 9 bases are a match to TRBD2. Germline V lookup: CDR1 SGHAT, CDR2 FQNNGV. Trimming at V came to 3 bases and at J to 4 bases, leaving 11 bases not matched to a gene. The CDR3 loop spans 17 amino acids. CDR3 nucleotide sequence: TGTGCCAGCAGCTTGCTCGAGCGGGGGGCCCGGGCAGATACGCAGTATTTT. This translates into CASSLLERGARADTQYF.

This clone was counted once. This rearrangement joins TRBV7-3 to TRBJ1-1, with D perhaps TRBD1 (5 bases). In germline, CDR1 is SGHTA, CDR2 FQGTGA. The CDR3 spans 13 residues. V was clipped by 2 bases and J by 8 bases, with 12 bases between them. CDR3: CASSLRQGSEAFF. In nucleotides, the CDR3 is TGTGCCAGCAGCTTACGGCAGGGTAGCGAAGCTTTCTTT.

The V gene is TRBV9, the J gene TRBJ2-5; 7 bases match TRBD2. Germline lookup yields CDR1 SGDLS and CDR2 YYNGEE. V was clipped by 0 bases and J by 1 base; unmatched bases: 6. This CDR3 is built from 16 residues. As DNA, the CDR3 is TGTGCCAGCAGCGTAGCTGTGTCTAGCGGCCAAGAGACCCAGTACTTC. This translates into CASSVAVSSGQETQYF.

V is TRBV5-1 and J is TRBJ1-1, with 8 bases identical to TRBD1. The CDR3 has 15 residues. The germline gives CDR1 SGHRS, CDR2 YFSETQ. The V and J ends lost 4 bases and 1 base, in that order; junction bases with no gene match: 6. The CDR3 reads CASSRIGTGNTEAFF. CDR3 DNA: TGCGCCAGCAGCCGCATTGGGACAGGGAACACTGAAGCTTTCTTT.

J is TRBJ2-1 and V is TRBV6-5, with a weak D call TRBD2 (7 bases). Trimming removed 6 bases at V and 8 bases at J, with 20 bases between. The CDR3 runs 15 residues. Germline CDR1 is MNHEY and CDR2 is SVGAGI. CDR3 region: CASRVHYRAGDEQFF. The CDR3 region has the DNA TGTGCCAGCAGAGTGCACTACAGGGCGGGAGATGAGCAGTTCTTC.

The V and J genes are TRBV18 and TRBJ2-1; no reliable D call. The CDR3 runs to 16 residues. Trimming pared 4 bases from V and 0 bases from J, leaving 13 bases between. The germline gives CDR1 KGHSH, CDR2 LQKENI. The CDR3: CASSHPTLSSYNEQFF. CDR3 sequence (DNA): TGTGCCAGCTCACACCCGACTCTTAGCTCCTACAATGAGCAGTTCTTC.

In its sample, this clone was seen many times. CDR3 nucleotide sequence: TGTGCCAGCAGTGAGGAGAGCTCCTACAATGAGCAGTTCTTC. Translation gives CASSEESSYNEQFF. The chain has TRBV9 and TRBJ2-1, with D unclear. Germline loops: CDR1 SGDLS, CDR2 YYNGEE. V was cut by 5 bases and J by 0 bases, with 9 bases left in between. The CDR3 covers 14 residues.

As to this clone: The junction does not match germline at one end; this may be a read error. This chain joins TRBV5-6 and TRBJ2-7, with TRBD1 matching over 7 bases. The CDR3 is made up of 14 amino acids. Per the germline V gene, CDR1 is SGHDT and CDR2 is YYEEEE. In DNA form, the CDR3 reads TGTGCCAGCAGCTCGGACAGGATCTCCCACGAGCAGTACTTC. Amino acid sequence: CASSSDRISHEQYF.

The chain combines TRBV15 with TRBJ2-3; a possible D gene is TRBD2 (5 bases). Trimming pared 9 bases from V and 0 bases from J, leaving 16 bases between. The V gene's germline CDR1 is LNHNV and CDR2 YYDKDF (reference sequence). This CDR3 has 15 amino acids. CDR3 in amino acids: CATLPGGPSTDTQYF. CDR3 DNA: TGTGCCACGTTGCCGGGCGGGCCTAGCACAGATACGCAGTATTTT.

This clone was picked up one time. The rearrangement joins TRBV7-3 to TRBJ1-1; no clear D. Between the trimmed V and J ends, which lost 1 base and 1 base, there was a span of 13 bases. Germline V gene lookup returns CDR1 SGHTA and CDR2 FQGTGA. This CDR3 contains 16 residues. The CDR3 DNA sequence: TGTGCCAGCAGCTTAATGGGCGTTGGCACGAACACTGAAGCTTTCTTT. This translates into CASSLMGVGTNTEAFF.

The chain carries TRBV5-1 and TRBJ2-5; TRBD2 aligns across 16 bases. CDR3 size: 18 residues. The V gene's germline CDR1 is SGHRS and CDR2 YFSETQ. V lost 3 bases and J lost 4; bases outside the gene matches: 9. The CDR3 bases are TGCGCCAGCAGCTATCCCGGGACTAGCGGGGGGGCCGCAGAGACCCAGTACTTC. Protein product: CASSYPGTSGGAAETQYF.

The rearrangement uses TRBV19 and TRBJ1-2; no clear D gene. Per the germline V gene, CDR1 is LNHDA and CDR2 is SQIVND (reference sequence). Trimming removed 5 bases at V and 6 bases at J, with 13 bases between. The CDR3 spans 13 residues. CDR3 DNA sequence: TGTGCCAGTAGTGGAGACCCCGCCCATGGCTACACCTTC. This sequence encodes CASSGDPAHGYTF.

The rearrangement links TRBV6-5 to TRBJ2-7; D might be TRBD1 (5 bases). With 3 bases removed from V and 6 bases from J, the gap between germline ends came to 12 bases. The CDR3 loop spans 13 amino acids. CDR1 is MNHEY, CDR2 SVGAGI, per germline. The CDR3 nucleotides read TGTGCCAGCAGTTATCAGGGATTTGGCGAGCAGTACTTC. It codes for CASSYQGFGEQYF.

This clone was counted once. The CDR3 sequence is CSVRDRETYEQYF. DNA of the CDR3: TGCAGCGTCCGGGACAGGGAAACCTACGAGCAGTACTTC. The chain combines TRBV29-1 with TRBJ2-7; 9 nucleotides match TRBD1. Unmatched junction bases numbered 5, after V lost 6 bases and J lost 2 bases. There are 13 residues in the CDR3. The V gene's germline CDR1 is SQVTM and CDR2 ANQGSEA.

Only one count was recorded for this clone. Possible read error: a much larger clone is one base away. The same CDR3 is also encoded by other DNA sequences in this sample. The V call is TRBV7-2, the J call TRBJ1-1, with 7 bases identical to TRBD1. Looked up from germline, CDR1 is SGHTA and CDR2 is FQGNSA. The V gene end was trimmed by 1 base and the J gene end by 5 bases; junction bases not matched to a gene: 1. This CDR3 spans 13 amino acids. CDR3 residues: CASSLVRGTEAFF. The DNA of the CDR3 is TGTGCCAGCAGCTTAGTCAGGGGGACTGAAGCTTTCTTT.